This T cell receptor beta chain stems from a study of cytotoxic CD8 clonotypes in ibrutinib-treated CLL. Study results and caveats: While tracking circulating CD8+ T-cell counts, baseline clonality exceeded that of age-matched healthy donors. Public clonotypes, an uncommon group, contracted or remained stable on treatment. Clonality climbed at ibrutinib response, then dropped toward baseline at progression.

The length of the CDR3 is 13 residues. After removal of 4 bases from V and 5 bases from J, the junction contained 3 bases not matched to a gene. The germline V gene has CDR1 SGHKS and CDR2 YYEKEE (reference sequence). Remarks on this clone: The antigen is unknown.

The repertoire was sequenced with immunoSEQ multiplex PCR; TCRdb's copy has only in-frame clones and lacks some. This sample has more than 140,000 clones, with approximately 77% found just once. The chain couples TRBV5-5 to TRBJ1-2; TRBD1 agrees at 9 bases. The receptor was isolated from a human donor with chronic lymphocytic leukemia. The source material was PBMCs, sampled after 12 months of ibrutinib treatment. The CDR3 spells CASSPGQGYGYTF. The CDR3 nucleotides read TGTGCCAGCAGCCCGGGACAGGGATATGGCTACACCTTC.